This is a list of T cell receptor beta chains from one sample in a study of blood T cell repertoires in COVID-19. The protocol was immunoSEQ multiplex PCR, while the TCRdb copy is restricted to in-frame clones and leaves out a portion. The sample shows a few hundred thousand clones, 85% of them seen only once. The specimen was PBMCs or T cells enriched from blood (not recorded which). The receptors derive from a woman between 50 and 59 years old who had recovered from COVID-19. Both conserved end residues are part of each CDR3. D genes are given only for firm matches. Clone size appears in some rows only: once, few, many, or a class for an expanded clone.

CASSLLSTDTQYF	TGTGCCAGCAGCCTACTATCTACAGATACGCAGTATTTT	TRBJ2-3	TRBV7-9	-	-
CASSSGQGASPQHF	TGTGCCAGCAGTTCCGGACAGGGGGCAAGTCCCCAGCATTTT	TRBJ1-5	TRBV27	TRBD1	-
CASSEQGALGTGELFF	TGTGCCAGCAGCGAGCAGGGGGCGCTGGGCACCGGGGAGCTGTTTTTT	TRBJ2-2	TRBV4-2	TRBD1	-
CASSFYSGGDNEQFF	TGTGCCAGCAGCTTCTACAGCGGGGGGGACAATGAGCAGTTCTTC	TRBJ2-1	TRBV7-9	TRBD2	-
CASSPDYGYTF	TGTGCCAGCAGCCCGGACTATGGCTACACCTTC	TRBJ1-2	TRBV7-2	-	-
CASSTPGQGFDSPLHF	TGCGCCAGCAGTACGCCGGGACAGGGATTCGATTCACCCCTCCACTTT	TRBJ1-6	TRBV5-1	TRBD1	-
CASRDGLSGNTIYF	TGTGCCAGTCGAGACGGACTCTCTGGAAACACCATATATTTT	TRBJ1-3	TRBV19	-	-
CAWRAGTSGYNEQFF	TGTGCCTGGAGAGCCGGGACTAGCGGTTACAATGAGCAGTTCTTC	TRBJ2-1	TRBV30	TRBD2	-
CASSPRGAGQSNSPLHF	TGTGCCAGCTCACCTCGGGGGGCCGGACAGAGTAATTCACCCCTCCACTTT	TRBJ1-6	TRBV18	-	once
CASITMRGYTEAFF	TGTGCCAGCATCACTATGAGAGGGTACACTGAAGCTTTCTTT	TRBJ1-1	TRBV28	-	-
CASSEGTGYSPLHF	TGCGCCAGCAGTGAGGGGACAGGGTACTCACCCCTCCACTTT	TRBJ1-6	TRBV10-1	TRBD1	few
CASSPEPGRETQYF	TGTGCCAGCAGCCCAGAGCCCGGGAGGGAGACCCAGTACTTC	TRBJ2-5	TRBV14	TRBD2	-
CASSVGVDYGYTF	TGTGCCAGCTCGGTCGGGGTTGACTATGGCTACACCTTC	TRBJ1-2	TRBV19	-	-
CASSSPGQATSTNEKLFF	TGTGCCAGCAGCTCCCCGGGTCAAGCTACATCAACTAATGAAAAACTGTTTTTT	TRBJ1-4	TRBV7-9	-	-
CASSTGDTHYEQYF	TGTGCCAGCTCCACCGGGGACACCCACTACGAGCAGTACTTC	TRBJ2-7	TRBV19	-	-
CATSRDRGGYTF	TGTGCCACCAGCAGAGATAGAGGTGGCTACACCTTC	TRBJ1-2	TRBV15	-	-
CAWSRALNTEAFF	TGTGCCTGGAGCAGGGCGCTGAACACTGAAGCTTTCTTT	TRBJ1-1	TRBV30	-	-
CASAAPGQWNSPLHF	TGTGCCAGCGCCGCCCCGGGACAGTGGAATTCACCCCTCCACTTT	TRBJ1-6	TRBV28	TRBD1	-
CASSIRLETDTQYF	TGTGCCAGTAGTATTAGACTAGAGACAGATACGCAGTATTTT	TRBJ2-3	TRBV19	-	-
CAWSTGTGGVQPQHF	TGTGCCTGGAGTACCGGGACAGGGGGCGTTCAGCCCCAGCATTTT	TRBJ1-5	TRBV30	TRBD1	-
CASSLDRGPQPQHF	TGTGCCAGCAGCTTAGACAGGGGGCCCCAGCCCCAGCATTTT	TRBJ1-5	TRBV7-9	TRBD1	-
CASSISSGSAFF	TGTGCCAGTAGTATCTCTAGTGGGTCAGCTTTCTTT	TRBJ1-1	TRBV19	-	-
CAWSRGGNTIYF	TGTGCCTGGAGTAGGGGTGGAAACACCATATATTTT	TRBJ1-3	TRBV30	-	-
CASSLNTANSGNTIYF	TGCGCCAGCAGCTTGAATACCGCGAACTCTGGAAACACCATATATTTT	TRBJ1-3	TRBV5-1	-	-
CASSSGLYLHNTEAFF	TGTGCCAGCAGTTCAGGATTATACCTTCACAACACTGAAGCTTTCTTT	TRBJ1-1	TRBV2	-	-
CASSQTGKREQYF	TGTGCCAGCAGCCAAACAGGGAAGAGAGAGCAGTACTTC	TRBJ2-7	TRBV4-2	-	-
CSAQGFSGNTIYF	TGCAGCGCTCAGGGTTTCTCTGGAAACACCATATATTTT	TRBJ1-3	TRBV29-1	-	-
CASSNGTVLSTIYF	TGTGCCAGCAGCAACGGGACAGTCCTAAGCACCATATATTTT	TRBJ1-3	TRBV21-1	-	-
CASSLLRTGEKNIQYF	TGTGCCAGCAGTTTGCTTCGGACAGGGGAGAAAAACATTCAGTACTTC	TRBJ2-4	TRBV2	TRBD1	-
CAISVGDSNQPQHF	TGTGCCATCAGTGTAGGGGATAGCAATCAGCCCCAGCATTTT	TRBJ1-5	TRBV10-3	-	-
CASSLVQGQETQYF	TGTGCCAGCAGCTTAGTTCAGGGACAAGAGACCCAGTACTTC	TRBJ2-5	TRBV7-8	-	-
CASMGGSYNSPLHF	TGTGCCAGCATGGGGGGCTCCTATAATTCACCCCTCCACTTT	TRBJ1-6	TRBV6-5	-	-
CASSEYANTGELFF	TGTGCCAGCAGCGAATATGCGAACACCGGGGAGCTGTTTTTT	TRBJ2-2	TRBV9	-	-
CASSPQGAWAGELFF	TGTGCCAGCAGCCCACAGGGGGCGTGGGCCGGGGAGCTGTTTTTT	TRBJ2-2	TRBV7-9	TRBD1	-
CAWNSGVQVNQPQHF	TGTGCCTGGAATTCAGGAGTACAGGTCAATCAGCCCCAGCATTTT	TRBJ1-5	TRBV30	-	-
CASSYGQGTSPLHF	TGTGCCAGCAGTTACGGACAGGGAACGTCTCCCCTCCACTTT	TRBJ1-6	TRBV5-4	TRBD1	once
CASSITGGRAYEQYF	TGTGCCAGTAGTATAACAGGGGGCAGGGCCTACGAGCAGTACTTC	TRBJ2-7	TRBV19	TRBD1	-
CASSLGGLAGEGLEQYF	TGCGCCAGCAGCTTGGGTGGACTAGCGGGGGAAGGGCTCGAGCAGTACTTC	TRBJ2-7	TRBV5-1	TRBD2	once
CASSLVGPQTYEKLFF	TGTGCCAGCAGCTTAGTAGGTCCTCAGACATACGAAAAACTGTTTTTT	TRBJ1-4	TRBV7-2	-	-
CASSQRAGEQFF	TGTGCCAGCAGCCAACGTGCGGGTGAGCAGTTCTTC	TRBJ2-1	TRBV3-1/TRBV3-2	-	-
CAWSNGGRWAFF	TGTGCCTGGAGTAACGGCGGGCGGTGGGCTTTCTTT	TRBJ1-1	TRBV30	-	-
CAWSVHRVYGYTF	TGTGCCTGGAGTGTACACAGGGTGTATGGCTACACCTTC	TRBJ1-2	TRBV30	-	-
CASSLGSGGFPDTQYF	TGTGCCAGCAGCTTAGGGAGCGGGGGGTTCCCAGATACGCAGTATTTT	TRBJ2-3	TRBV5-4	TRBD2	-
CATSDGSPRDGYTF	TGTGCCACCAGTGATGGCTCTCCCCGGGATGGCTACACCTTC	TRBJ1-2	TRBV24-1	-	-
CASRTAAGGRSTEAFF	TGTGCCAGCAGAACGGCGGCAGGGGGCCGTTCCACTGAAGCTTTCTTT	TRBJ1-1	TRBV27	TRBD1	-